What follows are 20 T cell receptor beta chains derived from one specimen sequenced in a study of blood T cell repertoires in COVID-19. Clones were read by immunoSEQ multiplex PCR, and TCRdb kept only the in-frame ones, dropping some. Of 90,000 to 130,000 clones in the sample, more than 75% are singletons; the top ten hold approximately 3.4%. The material sequenced was peripheral blood. These receptors originate from a woman between 45 and 60 years old with acute or convalescent COVID-19.

The CDR3 DNA reads TGTGCCAGCAGTTTCTCCCGGGCCGGGGAGCTGTTTTTT. Amino acid sequence: CASSFSRAGELFF. This rearrangement joins TRBV27 to TRBJ2-2; D is ambiguous. The germline V gene encodes CDR1 MNHEY and CDR2 SMNVEV (reference sequence). V was trimmed by 3 bases and J by 6 bases, leaving 8 bases between them. The length of the CDR3 is 13 residues.

The chain links TRBV7-8 to TRBJ1-1, with 12 bases fitting TRBD1. This CDR3 region has 15 residues. Germline CDR1 SGHVS, CDR2 FQNEAQ. The V and J ends lost 5 bases and 4 bases, in that order; junction bases with no gene match: 5. CDR3 sequence reads: CASSAGTGGVTEAFF. CDR3 sequence (DNA): TGTGCCAGCAGCGCCGGGACAGGGGGCGTCACTGAAGCTTTCTTT.

This chain uses TRBV19 with TRBJ2-7; 14 positions match TRBD2. The CDR3 contains 16 residues. After removal of 5 bases from V and 6 bases from J, the junction contained 9 bases not matched to a gene. Per the germline V gene, CDR1 is LNHDA and CDR2 is SQIVND (reference sequence). CDR3 in DNA: TGTGCCAGTAGTCCCTTGGCTGGACTAGCGGGAGGCGAGCAGTACTTC. It encodes CASSPLAGLAGGEQYF.

The chain joins TRBV4-1 to TRBJ2-1; no clear D gene. Between the trimmed V and J ends, which lost 0 bases and 3 bases, there was a span of 12 bases. The CDR3 is 16 residues long. Per the germline V gene, CDR1 is MGHRA and CDR2 is YSYEKL. The CDR3 here is CASSQDQANVYNEQFF. CDR3 sequence (DNA): TGCGCCAGCAGCCAAGATCAAGCTAACGTCTACAATGAGCAGTTCTTC.

V is TRBV12-3 or TRBV12-4 and J is TRBJ2-5; D gene ambiguous. The CDR3 is 12 residues long. Trimming stripped 8 bases from V and 5 bases from J, with 12 bases between. The CDR3 loop reads CASLRGSETQYF. CDR3 DNA sequence: TGTGCCAGCCTGAGAGGTTCGGAGACCCAGTACTTC.

This chain uses TRBV7-2 with TRBJ1-5; TRBD1 might be the D (5 bases). Trimming removed 6 bases at V and 6 bases at J, with 12 bases between. The CDR3 length is 13 residues. CDR1 is SGHTA and CDR2 is FQGNSA in the germline V gene. CDR3 coding DNA: TGTGCCAGCAGGGCACGGGGGGGTCAGCCCCAGCATTTT. Protein product: CASRARGGQPQHF. Full variable domain (outside the CDR3, taken from reference TRBV7-2 and TRBJ1-5): GAGVSQSPSNKVTEKGKDVELRCDPISGHTALYWYRQSLGQGLEFLIYFQGNSAPDKSGLPSDRFSAERTGGSVSTLTIQRTQQEDSAVYLCASRARGGQPQHFGDGTRLSIL.

The table lists this clone with a few counts. Because the CDR3 is missing its conserved closing phenylalanine or tryptophan, this is likely a read error. The DNA is omitted, as the CDR3 cannot be located on it reliably, and the CDR3 follows TCRdb's listing. CDR3 in amino acids: CASSDGTGITL. V and J are TRBV25-1 and TRBJ1-2; the table gives TRBD1 as D, unverified against the DNA. Germline V gene data show CDR1 as MGHDK and CDR2 as SYGVNS. The CDR3 extends over 11 residues, inclusive of both ends.

This chain joins TRBV25-1 and TRBJ2-3; D is possibly TRBD1 (8 bases). Trimming cost V 7 bases and J 0 bases, with 20 bases left between them. Germline values: CDR1 MGHDK, CDR2 SYGVNS. The CDR3 extends over 17 amino acids. CDR3 nucleotide sequence: TGTGCCAGCAAAAGGGGGGGACAGGCCCCTAGCACAGATACGCAGTATTTT. It translates to CASKRGGQAPSTDTQYF. Variable domain in full (rest from reference TRBV25-1 and TRBJ2-3): EADIYQTPRYLVIGTGKKITLECSQTMGHDKMYWYQQDPGMELHLIHYSYGVNSTEKGDLSSESTVSRIRTEHFPLTLESARPSHTSQYLCASKRGGQAPSTDTQYFGPGTRLTVL.

This chain connects TRBV10-2 to TRBJ2-5; tentatively, D is TRBD1 (6 bases). Germline V CDR1 and CDR2: WSHSY, SAAADI. This CDR3 region has 15 residues. The V end was cut by 0 bases, the J end by 5 bases, with 13 bases between. DNA for the CDR3: TGCGCCAGCAGTGAGTCAGGAAGCAGGGGTGAGACCCAGTACTTC. Protein: CASSESGSRGETQYF.

The chain uses TRBV14 and TRBJ2-2, with 13 bases fitting TRBD2. This CDR3 has 18 residues. The trim removed 1 base at V and 6 bases at J, leaving 8 bases unmatched. CDR1 and CDR2 (germline): SGHDN, FVKESK. The CDR3 loop reads CASSQGIGGLAGAGELFF. The CDR3, as DNA: TGTGCCAGCAGCCAAGGTATCGGTGGACTAGCGGGAGCCGGGGAGCTGTTTTTT.

The chain couples TRBV6-6 to TRBJ2-5; 10 bases are shared with TRBD2. Germline CDR1 MNHNY, CDR2 SVGAGI (reference sequence). The CDR3 is made up of 16 amino acids. The V gene end was trimmed by 2 bases and the J gene end by 4 bases; junction bases not matched to a gene: 7. The CDR3: CASSYGALAGRETQYF. The CDR3 nucleotides read TGTGCCAGCAGTTACGGTGCACTAGCGGGACGAGAGACCCAGTACTTC.

The CDR3 coding sequence is TGCGCCAGCAGCTTGGGGGCCAGGAACACTGAAGCTTTCTTT. Translation: CASSLGARNTEAFF. The J gene is TRBJ1-1, the V gene TRBV5-1; D remains unclear. The ends were cut back, 0 bases at V and 1 base at J, with 7 bases in the middle. From germline, CDR1 is SGHRS and CDR2 YFSETQ. This CDR3 contains 14 residues.

The sample holds one count of this clone. V gene TRBV19 combines with J gene TRBJ1-1; no clear D. This CDR3 is built from 14 residues. Germline V lookup: CDR1 LNHDA, CDR2 SQIVND (reference sequence). Trimming stripped 4 bases from V and 1 base from J, with 10 bases between. For the CDR3, the DNA is TGTGCCAGTAGTAAGGACCGGGAGAACACTGAAGCTTTCTTT. Translating gives CASSKDRENTEAFF.

The chain carries TRBV30 and TRBJ2-1, with D possibly being TRBD2 (6 bases). Between the trimmed V and J ends, which lost 2 bases and 4 bases, there was a span of 12 bases. The CDR3 extends over 14 amino acids. Germline lookup yields CDR1 GTSNPN and CDR2 SVGIG (reference sequence). CDR3 amino acids: CAWSLSSGYNEQFF. The CDR3 bases are TGTGCCTGGAGTTTGAGTAGCGGATACAATGAGCAGTTCTTC.

The chain joins TRBV7-2 to TRBJ2-5, with D maybe TRBD2 (5 bases). V lost 8 bases to trimming and J lost 5 bases, with 21 bases between them. The CDR3 length is 15 residues. Germline CDR1 reads SGHTA; CDR2 reads FQGNSA. CDR3 in amino acids: CASSSGHTGFETQYF. CDR3 sequence (DNA): TGTGCCAGCTCCAGTGGCCATACGGGGTTTGAGACCCAGTACTTC.

The V and J genes are TRBV19 and TRBJ2-3; D perhaps matches TRBD1 (5 bases). CDR1 is LNHDA, CDR2 SQIVND, per germline (reference sequence). The V and J ends lost 3 bases and 3 bases respectively, with 10 bases between them. There are 14 residues in the CDR3. CDR3 amino acids: CASSIRRETDTQYF. The DNA for the CDR3 is TGTGCCAGTAGTATCCGCAGGGAAACAGATACGCAGTATTTT.

This clone was found a few times. CDR3 DNA sequence: TGTGCCAGCAGCCAAGTCTCTTATGGCTACACCTTC. Translation: CASSQVSYGYTF. The rearrangement joins TRBV3-1 (or the pseudogene TRBV3-2) to TRBJ1-2; D not resolved. CDR3 length equals 12 residues. CDR1 and CDR2 (germline): LGHDT, YNNKEL (reference sequence). Trimming left V 1 base short and J 5 bases short, with 5 bases between.

The CDR3 region is CASSPTTGGTGELFF. The CDR3 nucleotides read TGTGCCAGCAGTCCCACAACAGGGGGCACGGGGGAGCTGTTTTTT. The chain couples TRBV25-1 to TRBJ2-2; 9 positions match TRBD1. CDR3 length: 15 residues. Trimming cost V 5 bases and J 8 bases; bases outside gene matches: 9. Germline V gives CDR1 MGHDK, CDR2 SYGVNS.

A few counts support this clone. V gene TRBV19 combines with J gene TRBJ2-2; 9 bases are a match to TRBD1. Germline CDR1 LNHDA, CDR2 SQIVND (reference sequence). The junction had 5 bases not matched to a gene; V was cut back by 7 bases and J by 5 bases. CDR3 length: 14 residues. The CDR3 here is CASIGTGITGELFF. Written as DNA, the CDR3 is TGTGCCAGTATTGGGACAGGGATTACCGGGGAGCTGTTTTTT.

This clone appeared a few times. The chain has TRBV9 and TRBJ1-2; 7 bases fit TRBD1. The V gene's germline CDR1 is SGDLS and CDR2 YYNGEE. V was clipped by 7 bases and J by 7 bases; unmatched bases: 22. The CDR3 consists of 17 residues. The CDR3 DNA is TGTGCCAGCCGTGGTGTGGGAGGAACGACAGGGAACACTGGCTACACCTTC. This codes for CASRGVGGTTGNTGYTF.